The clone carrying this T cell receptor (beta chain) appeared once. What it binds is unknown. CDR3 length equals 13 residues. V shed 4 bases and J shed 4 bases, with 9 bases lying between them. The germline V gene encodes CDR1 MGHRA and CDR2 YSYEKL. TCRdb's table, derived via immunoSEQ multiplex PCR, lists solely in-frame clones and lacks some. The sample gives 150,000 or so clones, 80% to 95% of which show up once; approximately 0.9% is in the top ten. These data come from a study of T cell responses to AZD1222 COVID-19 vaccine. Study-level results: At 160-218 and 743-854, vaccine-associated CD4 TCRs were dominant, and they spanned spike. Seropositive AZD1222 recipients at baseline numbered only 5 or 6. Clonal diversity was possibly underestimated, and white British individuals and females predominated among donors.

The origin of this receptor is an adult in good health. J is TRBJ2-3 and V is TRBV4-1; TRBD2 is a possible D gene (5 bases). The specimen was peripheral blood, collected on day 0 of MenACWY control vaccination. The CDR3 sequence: CASSRGFSDTQYF. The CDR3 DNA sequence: TGCGCCAGCAGCCGAGGGTTCTCAGATACGCAGTATTTT.